This TCR beta chain was documented in a study of Graves' ophthalmopathy and Graves' hyperthyroidism. This clonotype occurred many times. This CDR3 region has 13 residues. V gave up 7 bases and J gave up 8 bases; unmatched junction bases: 6. Germline-derived CDR1 and CDR2 are SNHLY and FYNNEI. RNA served as the template for amplifying TCR beta CDR3 regions. Following a first-round RT-PCR that used HTBI primers, a second-round multiplex PCR was carried out. Using its own MiXCR run on the multiplex PCR reads, TCRdb lists one record per CDR3 protein. The sample has a few hundred thousand distinct CDR3 sequences; approximately 15% are singletons.

The sequence was obtained from a woman younger than 35 with stable Graves' hyperthyroidism. The material sequenced was peripheral blood. The J gene is TRBJ1-2, the V gene TRBV2; TRBD1 agrees at 11 bases. CDR3 sequence (DNA): TGTGCCAGCATTCCGGACAGGGGGCGCGGCTACACCTTC. Translated, it gives CASIPDRGRGYTF.